This TCR beta chain was identified during a study of T cells in Graves' hyperthyroidism and ophthalmopathy. Study findings and constraints: The model identified upcoming ophthalmopathy a median approximately six months ahead of onset.

The CDR3 is 16 residues long. V dropped 2 bases and J dropped 5; count of bases not matched to a gene: 11. Germline V gives CDR1 SGHRS, CDR2 YFSETQ. Amplification of TCR beta CDR3 regions was performed using RNA transcripts as template. First-round RT-PCR with HTBI primers amplified the TCR CDR3 region. TCRdb fed the multiplex PCR reads into MiXCR, producing one record per CDR3 protein. The data contain 500,000 to 600,000 distinct CDR3 sequences, roughly a sixth of them singletons. Newly diagnosed patients aged 18 to 65 had hyperthyroidism of under 2 months' duration. Concerning this clonotype itself: Its antigen is as yet unknown.

The sequence was obtained from a young woman with Graves' hyperthyroidism. Material: blood. The chain is built from TRBV5-1 and TRBJ1-2; 8 positions match TRBD1. The CDR3 DNA sequence: TGCGCCAGCAGCTTCACCGGACAGGGTTCGGGGTATGGCTACACCTTC. This codes for CASSFTGQGSGYGYTF.